These 4 T cell receptor beta chains were all obtained from the same sample, sequenced in a study of blood T cell repertoires in COVID-19. Repertoires were generated with immunoSEQ multiplex PCR, while TCRdb's copy carries only in-frame clones and drops some. There are about 150,000 clones in the sample; around 83% occur only once, and 5.5% to 8% lies in the top ten. Material for sequencing was peripheral blood. These receptors were obtained from a woman aged 45-59 years in a cohort sampled during active or convalescent COVID-19.

The chain employs TRBV5-5 and TRBJ2-3; no definite D call. The CDR3 length is 13 residues. The germline V gene has CDR1 SGHKS and CDR2 YYEKEE (reference sequence). Trimming removed 2 bases at V and 6 bases at J, with 10 bases between. CDR3 bases: TGTGCCAGCAGCTTCACTACCGCGGATACGCAGTATTTT. This codes for CASSFTTADTQYF.

Points on this clone: Distinct nucleotide sequences in the sample also encode this CDR3. V gene TRBV7-3 combines with J gene TRBJ2-1; 8 positions match TRBD1. The length of the CDR3 is 14 residues. Trimming took 5 bases from V and 4 from J; bases not matched to a gene: 4. Germline V gene data show CDR1 as SGHTA and CDR2 as FQGTGA. The CDR3 DNA is TGTGCCAGCAGCCCCGGACAGGGTTACAATGAGCAGTTCTTC. Its translation: CASSPGQGYNEQFF.

The V and J genes are TRBV18 and TRBJ1-5; perhaps TRBD1 as D (5 bases). Germline V lookup: CDR1 KGHSH, CDR2 LQKENI. This CDR3 has 15 amino acids. V lost 3 bases, J lost 5 bases, and 14 bases lay in between. The CDR3 DNA reads TGTGCCAGCTCACCGATGGGGCCGGGGGATCAGCCCCAGCATTTT. It translates to CASSPMGPGDQPQHF. Supplemented by reference TRBV18 and TRBJ1-5, the full variable domain reads NAGVMQNPRHLVRRRGQEARLRCSPMKGHSHVYWYRQLPEEGLKFMVYLQKENIIDESGMPKERFSAEFPKEGPSILRIQQVVRGDSAAYFCASSPMGPGDQPQHFGDGTRLSIL.

The chain links TRBV27 to TRBJ2-6; tentatively, D is TRBD1 (6 bases). The CDR3 runs 17 residues. The V and J ends lost 3 bases and 4 bases respectively, with 16 bases between them. Germline V gene data show CDR1 as MNHEY and CDR2 as SMNVEV (reference sequence). The CDR3 bases are TGTGCCAGCAGTTTTGGCAGGGGCTCCTCAGGGGCCAACGTCCTGACTTTC. Translation: CASSFGRGSSGANVLTF.